This passage covers 27 T cell receptor beta chains from one sample sequenced in a study of Ad26.COV2.S vaccination and SARS-CoV-2 variants (dated by TCRdb to about 2021). Libraries were made using the immunoSEQ multiplex PCR assay. TCRdb holds this immuneACCESS table with in-frame rearrangements only. Some clones are missing; in checked studies, unresolved V genes explain under half, and the rest has no known cause. The sample table holds roughly 450,000 clones, of which about nine tenths were seen once. 9% to 15% of the sample is in the top ten clones. This specimen's treatment or condition label, per the study, means: about 20 received Ad26.COV2.S at low or high dose, single or two shots; 5 received placebo; per-sample allocation not given. Repertoires of vaccine and placebo recipients were sequenced from samples taken on day 63 after the first injection. The sequencing used peripheral blood, collected in a trial of Ad26.COV2.S vaccine versus placebo. These receptors came from a person between 18 and 59 years old who received the Ad26.COV2.S COVID-19 vaccine or a placebo.

The chain employs TRBV21-1 and TRBJ2-7; TRBD2, the table's D call, lacks a check against the DNA. TRBV21-1 corresponds to a pseudogene. CDR3 size: 16 residues. CDR3 region: CASSKVGGVLGYEQYF. The CDR3 DNA reads as TGTGCCAGCAGCAAAGTAGGAGGGGTTTTAGGTTACGAGCAGTACTTC.

The V gene is TRBV6-5, the J gene TRBJ1-1, with 9 nucleotides matching TRBD1. CDR3 size: 13 residues. V trimming: 2 bases; J trimming: 7 bases; junction bases outside the gene matches: 2. Germline CDR1 is MNHEY and CDR2 is SVGAGI. The CDR3 nucleotides read TGTGCCAGCAGTTACGGGACAGGGTTTGAAGCTTTCTTT. It is translated as CASSYGTGFEAFF.

This chain joins TRBV25-1 and TRBJ2-4; D possibly uses TRBD1 or TRBD2 (7 bases each). The V gene lost 6 bases and the J gene lost 4 bases, with 16 bases spanning the gap. The germline gives CDR1 MGHDK, CDR2 SYGVNS. The CDR3 is made up of 15 amino acids. The CDR3 DNA sequence: TGTGCCAGCAGAGACTCAGGGGGGGGGAAAAACATTCAGTACTTC. Translation gives CASRDSGGGKNIQYF.

The chain has TRBV5-1 and TRBJ2-3; D remains unclear. The germline V gene encodes CDR1 SGHRS and CDR2 YFSETQ. Trimming removed 3 bases from V and 0 bases from J, with 5 bases in between. CDR3 size: 13 residues. CDR3 sequence: CASSSQSTDTQYF. DNA for the CDR3: TGCGCCAGCAGCTCCCAGAGCACAGATACGCAGTATTTT.

In this sample, this clone turned up once. This chain connects TRBV2 to TRBJ2-5, with D maybe TRBD1 (6 bases). The CDR3 consists of 16 residues. Looked up from germline, CDR1 is SNHLY and CDR2 is FYNNEI. Trimming cost V 0 bases and J 4 bases, with 15 bases left between them. CDR3: CASSEALWGLGETQYF. CDR3 in DNA: TGTGCCAGCAGTGAAGCTCTCTGGGGGCTCGGAGAGACCCAGTACTTC.

The chain is built from TRBV4-3 and TRBJ1-1; no reliable D call. V lost 1 base, J lost 6 bases, and 9 bases lay in between. CDR3 length: 13 amino acids. Looked up from germline, CDR1 is LGHNA and CDR2 is YSLEER. The CDR3 bases are TGCGCCAGCAGCCAAGGTAATAGTCCTGAAGCTTTCTTT. This encodes CASSQGNSPEAFF.

The V gene is TRBV6-6, the J gene TRBJ2-1, with unresolved D. Germline lookup yields CDR1 MNHNY and CDR2 SVGAGI (reference sequence). Trimming removed 5 bases at V and 8 bases at J, with 13 bases between. The CDR3 is made up of 13 amino acids. The CDR3 loop is CASSPRRFDEQFF. Written as DNA, the CDR3 is TGTGCCAGCAGTCCCCGGAGATTCGATGAGCAGTTCTTC.

This chain connects TRBV6-6 to TRBJ1-1, with 11 bases identical to TRBD1. The CDR3 loop spans 19 amino acids. The germline gives CDR1 MNHNY, CDR2 SVGAGI (reference sequence). The J segment lost 0 bases and the V segment lost 5 bases, leaving 14 bases of the junction unmatched. CDR3 DNA sequence: TGTGCCAGCAGTCTGGGACAGGGGGTACTGCGAGCCTTGAACACTGAAGCTTTCTTT. It yields the protein CASSLGQGVLRALNTEAFF.

With respect to this clone: One end of the junction varies from germline; a read error may be responsible. The rearrangement uses TRBV27 and TRBJ2-3, with TRBD2 matching 8 bases. The germline V gene has CDR1 MNHEY and CDR2 SMNVEV (reference sequence). The CDR3 is 15 residues long. The CDR3 spells CASSLGREDGDAQYF. CDR3 DNA sequence: TGTGCCAGCAGTTTAGGGCGGGAGGATGGAGATGCGCAGTATTTT.

V and J are TRBV5-1 and TRBJ2-3; 7 nucleotides match TRBD2. Germline lookup yields CDR1 SGHRS and CDR2 YFSETQ. V dropped 5 bases and J dropped 3; count of bases not matched to a gene: 6. The CDR3 is 14 residues long. CDR3 residues: CASRWEGLTDTQYF. CDR3 coding DNA: TGCGCCAGCAGATGGGAGGGCCTAACAGATACGCAGTATTTT.

Remarks on this clone: This sample includes further DNA sequences coding for the same CDR3. This sequence joins TRBV14 and TRBJ1-1; no definite D call. V was shortened by 0 bases and J by 4 bases, with 9 bases between the two germline ends. The CDR3 has 14 amino acids. CDR1 SGHDN and CDR2 FVKESK come from the germline V gene. CDR3: CASSQDRWGTEAFF. For the CDR3, the DNA is TGTGCCAGCAGCCAAGATAGGTGGGGCACTGAAGCTTTCTTT.

The genes are TRBV9 and TRBJ2-3, with D possibly matching TRBD1 (5 bases). The CDR3 length is 14 residues. The V end lost 2 bases, the J end lost 5 bases, and 12 bases lay between the germline ends. The germline gives CDR1 SGDLS, CDR2 YYNGEE. The CDR3 region is CASSVSGPGDTQYF. The CDR3 nucleotides read TGTGCCAGCAGCGTTTCAGGGCCGGGAGATACGCAGTATTTT.

This clone was counted a few times. The rearrangement links TRBV2 to TRBJ2-1; D uncertain. The CDR3 has 13 amino acids. Germline assignment: CDR1 SNHLY and CDR2 FYNNEI. CDR3 bases: TGTGCAGAAGCCCTGCTAACACACAATGAGCAGTTCTTC. As protein: CAEALLTHNEQFF. Full variable domain (outside the CDR3, taken from reference TRBV2 and TRBJ2-1): EPEVTQTPSHQVTQMGQEVILRCVPISNHLYFYWYRQILGQKVEFLVSFYNNEISEKSEIFDDQFSVERPDGSNFTLKIRSTKLEDSAMYFCAEALLTHNEQFFGPGTRLTVL.

J is TRBJ2-3 and V is TRBV7-9; 9 bases match TRBD2. Per the germline V gene, CDR1 is SEHNR and CDR2 is FQNEAQ (reference sequence). J lost 5 bases, V lost 6 bases, and 9 bases had no gene match. The CDR3 consists of 15 residues. The CDR3 loop is CASRPVAGAEDTQYF. The CDR3 DNA follows: TGTGCCAGCAGACCTGTAGCGGGAGCTGAAGATACGCAGTATTTT.

J is TRBJ2-5 and V is TRBV10-1; D gene uncertain. This CDR3 has 14 residues. V was pared by 4 bases and J by 2 bases, with 11 bases between. Germline CDR1 reads WNHNN; CDR2 reads SYGVQD (reference sequence). CDR3 nucleotide sequence: TGCGCCAGCAGTGCTTCCTATAAACAAGAGACCCAGTACTTC. Protein: CASSASYKQETQYF.

The rearrangement joins TRBV27 to TRBJ2-2; the D is unclear. Germline V gene data show CDR1 as MNHEY and CDR2 as SMNVEV (reference sequence). Trimming removed 4 bases from V and 6 bases from J, with 12 bases in between. The CDR3 has 14 amino acids. This CDR3 is CASSSMGSAGELFF. As DNA, the CDR3 is TGTGCCAGCAGTTCCATGGGGTCCGCCGGGGAGCTGTTTTTT.

This chain joins TRBV30 and TRBJ2-7, with 8 nucleotides matching TRBD2. Per the germline V gene, CDR1 is GTSNPN and CDR2 is SVGIG (reference sequence). Trimming at V came to 0 bases and at J to 4 bases, leaving 2 bases not matched to a gene. The CDR3 has 13 residues. CDR3 residues: CAWSVRGRYEQYF. For the CDR3, the DNA is TGTGCCTGGAGTGTACGCGGGAGGTACGAGCAGTACTTC.

The rearrangement uses TRBV12-3 or TRBV12-4 and TRBJ1-1; possible D gene TRBD1, 5 bases. The V end lost 4 bases, the J end lost 6 bases, and 12 bases lay between the germline ends. The CDR3 runs 13 residues. CDR3 DNA sequence: TGTGCCAGCAGTTCCGCCGGGGGGGCTGAAGCTTTCTTT. This codes for CASSSAGGAEAFF.

The chain uses TRBV4-3 and TRBJ2-7; 7 bases are a match to TRBD1. Losses at the gene ends were 1 base for V and 2 bases for J; bases not matched to a gene: 11. The CDR3 is made up of 17 amino acids. Germline assignment: CDR1 LGHNA and CDR2 YSLEER. This CDR3 is CASSQAGGSRFTYEQYF. The CDR3 bases are TGCGCCAGCAGCCAAGCAGGGGGATCTAGGTTCACCTACGAGCAGTACTTC.

The chain combines TRBV11-2 with TRBJ1-4, with unresolved D. The V end was cut by 1 base, the J end by 5 bases, with 8 bases between. Per the germline V gene, CDR1 is SGHAT and CDR2 is FQNNGV. The CDR3 totals 14 residues. The CDR3 coding sequence is TGTGCCAGCAGCTTAGGGGCAGAGAATGAAAAACTGTTTTTT. Amino acids: CASSLGAENEKLFF.

The rearrangement links TRBV5-1 to TRBJ1-2; 7 nucleotides agree with TRBD1. The CDR3 loop spans 13 amino acids. CDR1 is SGHRS and CDR2 is YFSETQ in the germline V gene. V was pared by 0 bases and J by 9 bases, with 5 bases of the junction left unmatched. CDR3 sequence reads: CASSLGQGVSYTF. The CDR3 nucleotides are TGCGCCAGCAGCTTGGGGCAGGGGGTTAGCTACACCTTC.

This sequence joins TRBV6-2 or TRBV6-3 and TRBJ2-1, with 10 bases aligning to TRBD1. CDR3 length: 15 amino acids. The germline gives CDR1 MNHEY, CDR2 SVGEGT. V lost 2 bases, J lost 9 bases, and 7 bases stayed unmatched. The CDR3 nucleotides are TGTGCCAGCAGTTACGGACAGGGGGTCGATGGTGAGCAGTTCTTC. It translates to CASSYGQGVDGEQFF.

The chain joins TRBV28 to TRBJ2-6; D is uncertain. From germline, CDR1 is MDHEN and CDR2 SYDVKM. This CDR3 has 13 residues. V lost 7 bases, J lost 3 bases, and 7 bases lay in between. CDR3 sequence reads: CASTPGGANVLTF. CDR3 DNA sequence: TGTGCCAGCACTCCCGGTGGGGCCAACGTCCTGACTTTC.

The chain uses TRBV6-6 and TRBJ2-2, with 8 bases identical to TRBD1. V lost 7 bases and J lost 5; bases outside the gene matches: 6. The germline V gene has CDR1 MNHNY and CDR2 SVGAGI (reference sequence). The CDR3 runs 14 residues. Written as DNA, the CDR3 is TGTGCCAGCATCCAGACAGGGGATACCGGGGAGCTGTTTTTT. Translated: CASIQTGDTGELFF.

This clone was seen only once. The rearrangement links TRBV5-6 to TRBJ2-2, with a weak D call TRBD2 (5 bases). CDR3 length: 16 amino acids. Trimming pared 2 bases from V and 4 bases from J, leaving 15 bases between. The germline gives CDR1 SGHDT, CDR2 YYEEEE. The chain's CDR3 is CASSFASGIATGELFF. CDR3 nucleotide sequence: TGTGCCAGCAGCTTCGCGTCCGGGATCGCCACCGGGGAGCTGTTTTTT.

This clone is a singleton in its sample. V and J are TRBV29-1 and TRBJ1-1; no reliable D call. The CDR3 contains 12 residues. Germline-derived CDR1 and CDR2 are SQVTM and ANQGSEA. V lost 7 bases and J lost 0, with 9 bases in between. The CDR3 coding sequence is TGCAGCGCGACAACAATGAACACTGAAGCTTTCTTT. It specifies CSATTMNTEAFF.

This rearrangement joins TRBV6-5 to TRBJ2-3; D gene unclear. The CDR3 has 14 residues. Trimming shortened V by 2 bases and J by 2 bases, and 8 bases separated the two germline ends. Germline V gives CDR1 MNHEY, CDR2 SVGAGI. DNA of the CDR3: TGTGCCAGCAGTTACACCGAACACACAGATACGCAGTATTTT. It translates to CASSYTEHTDTQYF.